The sequence of this TCR beta chain was determined in a study of T cell repertoires in cytomegalovirus infection. This clonotype was seen ten or more times. Antigen: not known. TCRdb ran MiXCR on the reads and lists one entry per CDR3 protein. This table has over 100,000 distinct CDR3 sequences, around 9.1% appearing once. V lost 0 bases and J 0 bases, leaving 18 bases between the germline ends. This CDR3 is 19 amino acids long. Germline CDR1 SGHVS, CDR2 FQNEAQ. The chain uses TRBV7-8 and TRBJ1-5; tentative D call: TRBD1 (6 bases). This TCR came from a human donor in good health (CMV status not recorded). Some clones in this sample may be carry-over from other donors' samples. Material: PBMCs, sequenced either directly or after in vitro stimulation (not recorded which). Here the CDR3 DNA reads TGTGCCAGCAGCTTAGCGATACATCAGGGACAATATAGCAATCAGCCCCAGCATTTT. Amino acids: CASSLAIHQGQYSNQPQHF.